This note documents a single T cell receptor beta chain sequence. Germline-derived CDR1 and CDR2 are MGHDK and SYGVNS. CDR3 length equals 15 residues. V dropped 5 bases and J dropped 5; count of bases not matched to a gene: 10. This specimen comes from a study of blood T cell repertoires in COVID-19. Overall study: The origin of the acute and convalescent COVID-19 samples was the United States, Italy and Spain. Nucleic acid was either cDNA or gDNA, and it came from T cells, B-cell-depleted T cells, or PBMCs.

In the original workflow: Amplified reference gene primers provided the basis for estimating nucleated cell counts. The data were produced by immunoSEQ multiplex PCR, yet TCRdb's version contains in-frame clones alone and is incomplete. V and J calls plus clone size are reproduced from that table; the DNA served to infer D and trimming. The profile shows about 140,000 clones, 75% to 90% of them singletons. The TCR sequence derives from a man aged 60 to 69 with active or convalescent COVID-19. What was sequenced was peripheral blood. This chain connects TRBV25-1 to TRBJ2-5, with TRBD1 matching 8 bases. The CDR3 nucleotides read TGTGCCAGCAGTTGGGACAGGCTCGATGGGGAGACCCAGTACTTC. Translation: CASSWDRLDGETQYF.